The rows below give T cell receptor beta chains drawn from one sample of a study of blood T cells in healthy people across ages. Using its own MiXCR run on the 5' RACE reads, TCRdb lists one record per CDR3 protein. The sample yields about 1.4 million distinct CDR3 sequences, 59% seen once. The source material was blood. All receptors come from a man between 18 and 35 years old in good health. Both conserved end residues are part of each CDR3. A D gene is named only where the DNA matches it firmly. The size entry is marked missing in some rows and otherwise reads once, few, many or a size class.

cdr3_aa cdr3_nt j_call clone_size v_call d_call
CASSVGQGSANEKLFF TGTGCCAGCAGCGTTGGCCAGGGAAGCGCTAATGAAAAACTGTTTTTT TRBJ1-4 few TRBV9 .
CASSDTGGSEQYF TGTGCCAGCAGTGACACAGGGGGTTCCGAGCAGTACTTC TRBJ2-7 . TRBV6-5 TRBD1
CASRRDRDNTDTQYF TGTGCCAGCAGGAGAGACAGGGACAACACAGATACGCAGTATTTT TRBJ2-3 . TRBV2 TRBD1
CASSHALGEQYF TGTGCCAGCAGCCACGCTCTGGGCGAGCAGTACTTC TRBJ2-7 . TRBV7-6 .
CASSPRYRDSLIQETQYF TGCGCCAGCAGCCCCCGCTACCGGGACAGCTTAATCCAAGAGACCCAGTACTTC TRBJ2-5 . TRBV4-1 TRBD1
CASRGDVNTEAFF TGCGCCAGCCGGGGGGATGTGAACACTGAAGCTTTCTTT TRBJ1-1 . TRBV5-1 .
CASLSETGYPPELFF TGTGCCAGCCTATCCGAGACAGGGTATCCGCCGGAGCTGTTTTTT TRBJ2-2 . TRBV27 TRBD1
CSVEGVRDTYNEQFF TGCAGCGTTGAAGGCGTCCGGGATACCTACAATGAGCAGTTCTTC TRBJ2-1 . TRBV29-1 .
CASSTGTGQSNEQFF TGTGCCAGCTCAACCGGGACAGGGCAGTCGAATGAGCAGTTCTTC TRBJ2-1 . TRBV18 TRBD1
CASTPFEGSYEQYF TGTGCCAGCACCCCTTTCGAGGGGTCCTACGAGCAGTACTTC TRBJ2-7 . TRBV12-3/TRBV12-4 .
CASSRIGTPSQETQYF TGTGCCAGCAGCCGAATCGGGACTCCGAGCCAAGAGACCCAGTACTTC TRBJ2-5 . TRBV11-2 .
CASSQVGRSNYGYTF TGCGCCAGCAGCCAGGTAGGTCGCTCTAACTATGGCTACACCTTC TRBJ1-2 once TRBV4-3 .
CASTPGGIDTQYF TGTGCCAGCACCCCAGGAGGTATCGATACGCAGTATTTT TRBJ2-3 . TRBV7-2 .
CSAGQTNTDTQYF TGCAGCGCCGGACAGACCAACACAGATACGCAGTATTTT TRBJ2-3 . TRBV29-1 .
CASSPPRGGAKQYF TGTGCCAGCAGTCCTCCTAGAGGGGGGGCCAAGCAGTACTTC TRBJ2-7 . TRBV28 .
CASSQFYTLAGVIFLYEQYF TGCGCCAGCAGCCAATTTTATACCCTAGCGGGAGTTATCTTCCTTTACGAGCAGTACTTC TRBJ2-7 . TRBV4-1 TRBD2
CASSPFAGHSYNEQFF TGTGCCAGCAGCCCCTTCGCGGGGCATTCCTACAATGAGCAGTTCTTC TRBJ2-1 . TRBV3-1 .
CASSLAEGTSAWFYGYTF TGTGCCAGCAGCTTAGCGGAGGGGACCTCGGCTTGGTTCTATGGCTACACCTTC TRBJ1-2 . TRBV7-9 .
CASSTQKVIQGNEQFF TGTGCCAGCAGTACACAAAAGGTTATACAGGGGAATGAGCAGTTCTTC TRBJ2-1 once TRBV6-1 TRBD1
CSVGTSGIPAEEQYF TGTAGCGTTGGGACTAGCGGGATCCCAGCGGAGGAGCAGTACTTC TRBJ2-7 few TRBV29-1 TRBD2
CASSLDQPEDTQYF TGTGCCAGCAGCTTAGATCAACCGGAGGATACGCAGTATTTT TRBJ2-3 . TRBV11-2 .
CASSQEVGGTYNEQFF TGTGCCAGCAGCCAGGAGGTAGGGGGTACCTACAATGAGCAGTTCTTC TRBJ2-1 few TRBV4-2 .
CASSFSGLGLTDTQYF TGTGCCAGCAGTTTTTCAGGGCTGGGACTCACAGATACGCAGTATTTT TRBJ2-3 . TRBV27 .
CASRLLAGAAGEQYF TGTGCCAGCAGGCTACTAGCGGGAGCTGCGGGCGAGCAGTACTTC TRBJ2-7 few TRBV6-2/TRBV6-3 TRBD2
CASSLVWGENYEQYF TGTGCCAGCAGCTTAGTGTGGGGGGAAAACTACGAGCAGTACTTC TRBJ2-7 few TRBV7-9 .
CASSAWDSTYNEQFF TGTGCCAGCAGTGCCTGGGACAGTACCTACAATGAGCAGTTCTTC TRBJ2-1 . TRBV25-1 TRBD1